The present entry profiles one T cell receptor (beta chain) with its context. Germline V gene lookup returns CDR1 SGHVS and CDR2 FNYEAQ. The CDR3 contains 16 residues. The ends were cut back, 3 bases at V and 2 bases at J, with 11 bases in the middle. TCRdb used MiXCR to reprocess the RT-PCR reads, holding one entry per CDR3 protein. The table lists about 200,000 distinct CDR3 sequences, less than 45% of them singletons. This entry is derived from a study of patients and donors after allogeneic stem cell transplantation. The chain joins TRBV7-6 to TRBJ2-6; maybe TRBD1 (5 bases). This TCR came from a human donor who was either an allogeneic HSCT recipient or a stem cell or donor lymphocyte infusion donor (not recorded which). It is not recorded whose cells these are; they may come from a transplant donor. The specimen was blood, either unsorted or a sorted T cell fraction (not recorded which). The CDR3 is CASSFQGRTGANVLTF. CDR3 in DNA: TGTGCCAGCAGCTTCCAGGGCAGGACTGGGGCCAACGTCCTGACTTTC.